Below, one T cell receptor beta chain is given with its context. What it recognizes is unknown. Deletions cut 0 bases from V and 2 bases from J, with 11 bases between. This CDR3 spans 14 amino acids. Per germline, CDR1 DFQATT and CDR2 SNEGSKA (reference sequence). This entry is derived from a study of response to subunit inactivated influenza vaccine. Study-wide results and caveats: Authors suggested few new T cells are recruited by each seasonal influenza vaccination.

TCRdb re-called the RT-PCR reads through MiXCR, storing one row per CDR3 protein. The sample consists of under 950,000 distinct CDR3 sequences, less than 25% of them appearing once. Sequencing used PBMCs from blood, obtained roughly 5 days after vaccination. The sequence was obtained from a man over 45 who received an inactivated influenza vaccine. V gene TRBV20-1 combines with J gene TRBJ2-7, with TRBD2 as a possible D gene (6 bases). The CDR3 loop reads CSARDHGGTYEQYF. CDR3 bases: TGCAGTGCTAGAGATCACGGGGGAACCTACGAGCAGTACTTC.